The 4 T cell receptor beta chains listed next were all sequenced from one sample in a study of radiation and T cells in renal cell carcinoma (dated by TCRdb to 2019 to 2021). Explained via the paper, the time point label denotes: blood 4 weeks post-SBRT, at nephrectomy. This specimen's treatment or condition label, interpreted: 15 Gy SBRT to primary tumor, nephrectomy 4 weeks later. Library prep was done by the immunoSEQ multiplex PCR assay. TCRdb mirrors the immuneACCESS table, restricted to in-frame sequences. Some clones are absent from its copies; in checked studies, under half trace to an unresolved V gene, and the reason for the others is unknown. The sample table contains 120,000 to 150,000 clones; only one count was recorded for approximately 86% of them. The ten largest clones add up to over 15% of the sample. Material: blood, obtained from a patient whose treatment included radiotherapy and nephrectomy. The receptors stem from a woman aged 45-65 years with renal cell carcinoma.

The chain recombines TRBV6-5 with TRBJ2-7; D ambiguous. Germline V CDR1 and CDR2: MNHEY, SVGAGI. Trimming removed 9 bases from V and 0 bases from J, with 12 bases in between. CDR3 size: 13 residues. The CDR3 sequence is CASRQESSYEQYF. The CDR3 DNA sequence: TGTGCCAGTCGTCAGGAGAGCTCCTACGAGCAGTACTTC.

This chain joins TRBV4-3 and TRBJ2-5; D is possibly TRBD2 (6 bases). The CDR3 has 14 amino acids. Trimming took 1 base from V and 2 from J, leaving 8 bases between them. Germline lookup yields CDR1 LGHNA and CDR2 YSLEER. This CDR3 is CASSQVGGQETQYF. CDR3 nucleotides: TGCGCCAGCAGCCAAGTCGGGGGTCAAGAGACCCAGTACTTC.

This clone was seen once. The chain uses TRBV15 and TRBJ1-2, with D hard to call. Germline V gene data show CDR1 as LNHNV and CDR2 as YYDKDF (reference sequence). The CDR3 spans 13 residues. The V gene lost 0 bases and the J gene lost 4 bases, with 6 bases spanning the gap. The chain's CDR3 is CATSRDFGYGYTF. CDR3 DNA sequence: TGTGCCACCAGCAGAGATTTTGGCTATGGCTACACCTTC.

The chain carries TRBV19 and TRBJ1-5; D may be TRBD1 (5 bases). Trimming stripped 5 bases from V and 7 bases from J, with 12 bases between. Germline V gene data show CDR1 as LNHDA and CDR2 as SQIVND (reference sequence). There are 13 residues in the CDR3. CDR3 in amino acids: CASSVPGNQPQHF. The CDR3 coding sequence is TGTGCCAGTAGTGTCCCAGGGAACCAGCCCCAGCATTTT. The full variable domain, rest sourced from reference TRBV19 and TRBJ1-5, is DGGITQSPKYLFRKEGQNVTLSCEQNLNHDAMYWYRQDPGQGLRLIYYSQIVNDFQKGDIAEGYSVSREKKESFPLTVTSAQKNPTAFYLCASSVPGNQPQHFGDGTRLSIL.